This T cell receptor beta chain was identified during a study of OX40 agonist ivuxolimab in advanced cancers. Study-level background: Ivuxolimab was an agonistic, fully human IgG2 monoclonal antibody directed against OX40 (CD134), a costimulatory receptor. Intravenous ivuxolimab was administered to patients every 2 weeks at six dose levels: 0.01, 0.1, 0.3, 1.5, 3 and 10 mg/kg. Of the roughly 50 dose-escalation patients, hepatocellular carcinoma was present in 19, melanoma in approximately 15, renal cell carcinoma in 9 and head and neck cancer in 9. In the dose-escalation cohort, 82.7% of patients were male, and the mean age was approximately 55 years, with a range of about 20 to 90. Patients were allowed to have had prior anti-PD-1, anti-PD-L1 or anti-CTLA-4 therapy, and 30% to 40% of the dose-escalation patients had previously received checkpoint inhibitors. Partial responses occurred in three dose-escalation patients, of whom one had hepatocellular carcinoma and two had cutaneous melanoma. The purpose of peripheral TCRbeta sequencing was to test whether ivuxolimab changed TCR sequence diversity and led to clonal T-cell expansion. The paper covers the monotherapy dose-escalation part of the phase I ivuxolimab trial, which included N of about 56 patients. Findings and caveats that apply to the study as a whole: After ivuxolimab, more expanded clones were found on average in CD8+ T cells than in CD4+ T cells. Antigen specificity was not determined for the clonally expanded peripheral T cells. In the 0.1-3.0 mg/kg groups, partial responders had among the lowest normalized peripheral clonal expansion, particularly in CD8+ T cells. Clonal expansion of both CD4+ and CD8+ blood T cells was observed from baseline to week 6 at doses 0.1 to 3.0 mg/kg. Low levels of normalized T-cell clonal expansion were also seen in some nonresponding patients.

Genomic DNA was isolated from the sorted cells so that the TCRbeta CDR3 region could be sequenced. The immunoSEQ Assay was used for sequencing of TCRbeta CDR3 regions. Not all clones reach the TCRdb copy of this immuneACCESS table, which keeps in-frame sequences only. Checked studies attribute under half of the gap to unresolved V genes and leave the rest unexplained. Present in this sample are over 65,000 clones, about nine tenths of which were seen just once. 9.5% to 11% of the sample goes to the ten largest clones. Patients with a history of autoimmune disease or receiving systemic immunosuppression were excluded from the trial. Peripheral blood for TCR sequencing was drawn from every dose cohort at baseline, at cycle 4 day 1 and at cycle 7 day 1. Samples came from an open-label, multicenter, first-in-human phase I dose-escalation trial of ivuxolimab. Adults with locally advanced or metastatic head and neck squamous cell, hepatocellular, melanoma or renal cell carcinoma were enrolled in the trial. CD4+ and CD8+ T cells were sorted separately from peripheral blood before TCR sequencing.

The CDR3 sequence holds 14 residues, the cysteine and phenylalanine included. Only the CDR3 DNA stays, 42 bases, in frame from base 1. V sheds 5 bases and J sheds 2 bases, leaving 13 bases between their ends. Taken from the germline V gene (reference sequence), the CDR1 and CDR2 loops are LNHDA and SQIVND. On this clone: The clone's antigen remains unknown. Qualities for individual bases were not recorded, and no much larger clone is one base off.

Recombination connected TRBV19 to TRBJ2-7, with the D call tentatively TRBD1 or TRBD2, each fitting 5 bases. The specimen comprised CD4+ or CD8+ T cells sorted from blood, sampled in a trial of the OX40 agonist ivuxolimab. The TCR was taken from an adult with an advanced solid tumor such as melanoma, head and neck, liver or kidney cancer. The base sequence is TGTGCCAGTAGTCCCGGGACGTCCGCCTACGAGCAGTACTTC. It encodes CASSPGTSAYEQYF.